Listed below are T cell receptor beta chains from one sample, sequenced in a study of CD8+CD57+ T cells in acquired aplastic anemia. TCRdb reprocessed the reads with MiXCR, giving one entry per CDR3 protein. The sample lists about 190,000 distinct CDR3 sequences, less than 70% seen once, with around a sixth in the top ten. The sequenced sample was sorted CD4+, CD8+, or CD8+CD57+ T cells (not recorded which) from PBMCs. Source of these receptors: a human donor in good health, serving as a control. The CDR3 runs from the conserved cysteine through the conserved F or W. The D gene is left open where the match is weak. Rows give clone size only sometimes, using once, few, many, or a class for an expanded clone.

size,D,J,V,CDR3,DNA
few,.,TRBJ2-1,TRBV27,CASSPTPTAYNEQFF,TGTGCCAGCAGTCCCACCCCAACTGCCTACAATGAGCAGTTCTTC
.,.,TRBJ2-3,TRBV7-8,CAGSPDREQYF,TGTGCCGGCAGTCCGGACAGAGAGCAGTATTTT
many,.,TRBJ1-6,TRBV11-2,CASSLGGAGKSPLHF,TGTGCCAGCAGCTTAGGGGGAGCGGGGAAATCACCCCTCCACTTT
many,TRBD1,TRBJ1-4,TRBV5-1,CASSLSGTGVEKLFF,TGCGCCAGCAGCTTGTCCGGGACAGGGGTCGAAAAACTGTTTTTT
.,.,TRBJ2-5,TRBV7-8,CASSLKAGARETQYF,TGTGCCAGCAGCTTAAAGGCGGGGGCCCGTGAGACCCAGTACTTC
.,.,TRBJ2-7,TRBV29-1,CSVEEGPEGVSYEQYF,TGCAGCGTTGAAGAGGGCCCTGAGGGGGTCTCCTACGAGCAGTACTTC
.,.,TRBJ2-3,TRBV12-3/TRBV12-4,CASSFGFGTDTQYF,TGTGCCAGCAGTTTTGGTTTTGGCACAGATACGCAGTATTTT
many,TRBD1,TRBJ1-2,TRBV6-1,CASIPSGQGYGYTF,TGTGCCAGCATCCCCTCGGGACAGGGATATGGCTACACCTTC
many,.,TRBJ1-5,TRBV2,CASNLQGMHQPQHF,TGTGCCAGCAATTTACAGGGTATGCATCAGCCCCAGCATTTT
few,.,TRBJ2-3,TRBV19,CASNDGLVADTQYF,TGTGCCAGTAACGATGGGCTAGTCGCAGATACGCAGTATTTT
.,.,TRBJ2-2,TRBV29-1,CTVSHKNTGELFF,TGCACCGTAAGCCATAAGAACACCGGGGAGCTGTTTTTT
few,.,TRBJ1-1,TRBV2,CASHGVTGRTEAFF,TGTGCCAGCCATGGAGTCACAGGGCGGACTGAAGCTTTCTTT
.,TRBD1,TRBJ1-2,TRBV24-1,CATSEPQGAGYGYTF,TGTGCCACCAGTGAGCCACAGGGGGCGGGTTATGGCTACACCTTC
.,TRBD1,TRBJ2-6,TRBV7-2,CASLTGAFGANVLTF,TGTGCCAGCCTGACAGGGGCGTTTGGGGCCAACGTCCTGACTTTC
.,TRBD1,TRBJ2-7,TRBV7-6,CASSFRQGSYEQYF,TGTGCCAGCAGCTTCCGACAGGGGTCGTACGAGCAGTACTTC
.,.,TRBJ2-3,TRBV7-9,CASSFASGTDTQYF,TGTGCCAGCAGCTTCGCTAGCGGCACAGATACGCAGTATTTT
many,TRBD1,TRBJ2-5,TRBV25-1,CASSPGDRVKETQYF,TGTGCCAGCAGCCCCGGAGACAGGGTCAAAGAGACCCAGTACTTC
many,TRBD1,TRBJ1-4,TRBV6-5,CASSLDRRGEKLFF,TGTGCCAGCAGCTTGGACAGGAGAGGTGAAAAACTGTTTTTT
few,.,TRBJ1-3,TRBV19,CASSATGTFTPSTGNTIYF,TGTGCCAGTAGTGCGACAGGAACGTTTACCCCGAGCACTGGAAACACCATATATTTT
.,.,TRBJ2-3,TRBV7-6,CAGSTATEDTQYF,TGTGCCGGCAGCACCGCGACCGAGGATACGCAGTATTTT
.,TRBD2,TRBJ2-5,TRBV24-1,CATRDSLAGQETQYF,TGTGCCACCCGGGACTCACTAGCGGGGCAAGAGACCCAGTACTTC
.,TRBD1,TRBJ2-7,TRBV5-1,CASSLRQGANEQYF,TGCGCCAGCAGCTTGAGACAGGGGGCTAACGAGCAGTACTTC
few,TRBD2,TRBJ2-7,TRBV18,CASSRSSSGLSYEQYF,TGTGCCAGCTCACGGAGCTCTAGCGGCCTCTCCTACGAGCAGTACTTC
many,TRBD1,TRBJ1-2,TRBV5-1,CASSPAGGPNYGYTF,TGCGCCAGCAGCCCGGCAGGGGGTCCAAACTATGGCTACACCTTC
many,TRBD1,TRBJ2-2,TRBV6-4,CASSETGPGELFF,TGTGCCAGCAGCGAGACAGGGCCCGGGGAGCTGTTTTTT